The clone carrying this TCR beta chain appeared a few times. Its antigen remains unidentified. The sample comes from a study of human T cells and chemical hapten exposure. Overall study: From small differences in pooled library volume came most of the variation in per-sample TCR yields. Study-level points and caveats: There was no change with DPC sensitization in TCRs above 1 in 1000 frequency.

Time point of the sample: pre-sensitization, week 0. Treatment meaning: therapeutic diphenylcyclopropenone sensitization with weekly scalp DPC. Blood was collected ahead of every patch test applied. CDR1 and CDR2 (germline): SGHNT, YYREEE (reference sequence). The CDR3 extends over 15 amino acids. Trimming took 1 base from V and 4 from J, leaving 14 bases between them. TCRdb redid the calling of the RACE reads with MiXCR, one entry per CDR3 protein. Here the sample spans about 90,000 distinct CDR3 sequences, around 8.8% being singletons. The sequencing used whole blood, collected in connection with sensitization to the hapten diphenylcyclopropenone (DPC). The clonotype comes from a man between 40 and 49 years old with alopecia areata. Some clones in this sample may be carry-over from other donors' samples. This sequence joins TRBV5-4 and TRBJ2-5, with D possibly TRBD1 on 6 matching bases. The CDR3 protein is CASSLPQTGGETQYF. The CDR3 DNA sequence: TGTGCCAGCAGCTTGCCTCAGACAGGAGGAGAGACCCAGTACTTC.